One T cell receptor (beta chain) is described in this entry. This CDR3 is 13 amino acids long. From germline, CDR1 is MGHDK and CDR2 SYGVNS. Trimming stripped 1 base from V and 4 bases from J, with 7 bases between. This record belongs to a study of OX40 agonist ivuxolimab in advanced cancers. Here immunoSEQ multiplex PCR was the method, and the copy in TCRdb shows in-frame clones only, minus some. The sample has about 100,000 clones; approximately 90% are singletons. The TCR sequence derives from an adult with an advanced solid tumor such as melanoma, head and neck, liver or kidney cancer. This chain uses TRBV25-1 with TRBJ1-1; no reliable D call. Sequenced material: CD4+ or CD8+ T cells sorted from blood, taken in a trial of the OX40 agonist ivuxolimab. CDR3 loop: CASSESAITEAFF. The CDR3 nucleotides read TGTGCCAGCAGTGAATCGGCCATCACTGAAGCTTTCTTT.